Shown below are 14 T cell receptor beta chains from a single sample sequenced in a study of T cell responses to AZD1222 COVID-19 vaccine. Profiling relied on immunoSEQ multiplex PCR, and the TCRdb table lists in-frame clones only, not all of them. The data show around 160,000 clones, around 90% seen once. The specimen comprised peripheral blood, sampled on day 0 of AZD1222 vaccination. The receptor set was obtained from an adult in good health.

The V and J genes are TRBV7-2 and TRBJ2-1; no clear D. This CDR3 is built from 15 residues. The germline V gene encodes CDR1 SGHTA and CDR2 FQGNSA. Trimming left V 3 bases short and J 0 bases short, with 9 bases between. CDR3 sequence: CASSFLGISYNEQFF. As DNA, the CDR3 is TGTGCCAGCAGCTTTTTAGGGATCTCCTACAATGAGCAGTTCTTC.

The rearrangement joins TRBV4-3 to TRBJ1-1; no clear D gene. Germline lookup yields CDR1 LGHNA and CDR2 YSLEER. The V end was cut by 1 base, the J end by 1 base, with 13 bases between. This CDR3 comprises 16 residues. This CDR3 is CASSQALRVTNTEAFF. The CDR3 DNA is TGCGCCAGCAGCCAAGCCCTTAGGGTTACGAACACTGAAGCTTTCTTT.

DNA of the CDR3: TGTGCCAGCAGCTTAGTGGTGTCGGGTCTTTCCTCTGGAAACACCATATATTTT. Amino acids: CASSLVVSGLSSGNTIYF. This chain connects TRBV7-8 to TRBJ1-3; no firm D call. With 1 base removed from V and 0 bases from J, the gap between germline ends came to 16 bases. Germline CDR1 and CDR2: SGHVS and FQNEAQ. The length of the CDR3 is 18 residues.

The J gene is TRBJ1-2, the V gene TRBV13; D possibly corresponds to TRBD1 (5 bases). The CDR3 consists of 13 residues. Germline loops: CDR1 PRHDT, CDR2 FYEKMQ (reference sequence). V was clipped by 1 base and J by 6 bases, with 9 bases between them. CDR3 residues: CASSLVSTDGYTF. The CDR3 nucleotides read TGTGCCAGCAGCTTAGTCTCGACAGATGGCTACACCTTC.

V gene TRBV28 combines with J gene TRBJ2-7; 7 positions match TRBD1. The germline gives CDR1 MDHEN, CDR2 SYDVKM. J lost 2 bases, V lost 3 bases, and 4 bases had no gene match. The CDR3 sequence is 14 residues long. The CDR3 here is CASSLRQGAYEQYF. The CDR3 region has the DNA TGTGCCAGCAGTTTGAGGCAGGGGGCCTACGAGCAGTACTTC.

The chain carries TRBV27 and TRBJ2-7; D not certain. The CDR3 contains 15 residues. V was shortened by 3 bases and J by 1 base, with 13 bases between the two germline ends. Germline V gives CDR1 MNHEY, CDR2 SMNVEV (reference sequence). The CDR3 coding sequence is TGTGCCAGCAGTTTGACACCATCCCAGTCCTACGAGCAGTACTTC. It translates to CASSLTPSQSYEQYF.

The chain links TRBV5-1 to TRBJ1-1; no definite D call. Germline V CDR1 and CDR2: SGHRS, YFSETQ. The CDR3 is 13 amino acids. V lost 4 bases and J lost 1, with 8 bases in between. CDR3 residues: CASSVEGNTEAFF. In DNA form, the CDR3 reads TGCGCCAGCAGCGTGGAGGGGAACACTGAAGCTTTCTTT.

This clone was counted only a few times. The chain recombines TRBV7-2 with TRBJ1-1; D gene unclear. Germline CDR1 SGHTA, CDR2 FQGNSA. Trimming pared 1 base from V and 2 bases from J, leaving 11 bases between. The CDR3 has 15 amino acids. The CDR3 DNA reads TGTGCCAGCAGCTTAGATGGCAGCCCAAACACTGAAGCTTTCTTT. Encoded protein: CASSLDGSPNTEAFF.

The rearrangement joins TRBV27 to TRBJ2-3, with D perhaps assigned TRBD1 or TRBD2 (5 bases each). V lost 7 bases to trimming and J lost 6 bases, with 14 bases between them. The CDR3 extends over 13 amino acids. Germline V CDR1 and CDR2: MNHEY, SMNVEV (reference sequence). The CDR3 loop reads CASTRLGTDTQYF. Written as DNA, the CDR3 is TGTGCCAGCACCCGCTTAGGGACGGATACGCAGTATTTT.

The V and J genes are TRBV5-1 and TRBJ1-1; D not resolved. The CDR3 has 14 amino acids. Germline loops: CDR1 SGHRS, CDR2 YFSETQ. V lost 3 bases, J lost 0 bases, and 9 bases lay in between. For the CDR3, the DNA is TGCGCCAGCAGCTGGCGGGGAGTGAACACTGAAGCTTTCTTT. This sequence encodes CASSWRGVNTEAFF. Filled out from reference TRBV5-1 and TRBJ1-1, the complete variable domain reads KAGVTQTPRYLIKTRGQQVTLSCSPISGHRSVSWYQQTPGQGLQFLFEYFSETQRNKGNFPGRFSGRQFSNSRSEMNVSTLELGDSALYLCASSWRGVNTEAFFGQGTRLTVV.

CDR3 nucleotide sequence: TGTGCCAGCAGCCAAGAGGCAGGTCGGGATCTAGCTTTCTTT. Translating it yields CASSQEAGRDLAFF. This chain uses TRBV4-2 with TRBJ1-1, with D unresolved. Deletions cut 0 bases from V and 10 bases from J, with 15 bases between. Germline V gene data show CDR1 as LGHNA and CDR2 as YNFKEQ. The CDR3 has 14 amino acids.

The chain employs TRBV18 and TRBJ2-3; D uncertain. V was cut by 2 bases and J by 4 bases, with 13 bases left in between. Per germline, CDR1 KGHSH and CDR2 LQKENI. CDR3 length: 15 amino acids. The CDR3 is CASSPFTVSADTQYF. The CDR3 DNA sequence: TGTGCCAGCTCACCATTTACAGTATCCGCAGATACGCAGTATTTT.

This clone was seen only a few times. The rearrangement joins TRBV5-1 to TRBJ2-7, with D perhaps TRBD1 (6 bases). There are 12 residues in the CDR3. Trimming took 3 bases from V and 8 from J, leaving 12 bases between them. Germline lookup yields CDR1 SGHRS and CDR2 YFSETQ. CDR3 nucleotides: TGCGCCAGCAGCTCAGGACAGCTACAGCAGTACTTC. Amino acid sequence: CASSSGQLQQYF.

This sequence joins TRBV7-2 and TRBJ1-1; TRBD1 aligns across 9 bases. After removal of 6 bases from V and 1 base from J, the junction contained 3 bases not matched to a gene. CDR1 and CDR2 from the germline V gene are SGHTA and FQGNSA. The CDR3 covers 14 residues. CDR3 in amino acids: CASRQGQGNTEAFF. The CDR3 region has the DNA TGTGCCAGCAGACAGGGACAGGGGAACACTGAAGCTTTCTTT.